The 21 T cell receptor beta chains in this list originate from one sample, sequenced in a study of shared clonotypes between healthy human individuals. This table comes from immunoSEQ multiplex PCR, and its TCRdb copy is limited to in-frame clones, with some not included. The table has some 360,000 clones, less than 85% seen once. Sequenced sample: memory CD4+ T cells sorted from blood. Subset indicated: CD45RA-negative fraction. The source is a man under 40 in good health.

The rearrangement joins TRBV28 to TRBJ2-7, with 8 nucleotides matching TRBD1. J gave up 2 bases and V 8 bases, and 5 bases lay outside the gene matches. The CDR3 covers 13 residues. CDR1 is MDHEN, CDR2 SYDVKM, per germline. DNA for the CDR3: TGTGCCAGCGGAACAGGGGGTCCCTACGAGCAGTACTTC. Translating gives CASGTGGPYEQYF.

CDR3: CAMGTSGVYEQYF. The CDR3 bases are TGTGCCATGGGGACTAGCGGAGTCTACGAGCAGTACTTC. The chain combines TRBV10-3 with TRBJ2-5, with 11 bases matching TRBD2. The J call may be incorrect, as the DNA end agrees better with TRBJ2-7. The CDR3 has 13 residues. Germline V gene lookup returns CDR1 ENHRY and CDR2 SYGVKD.

V and J are TRBV20-1 and TRBJ2-5; D unclear. The CDR3 has 11 amino acids. Trimming took off 4 bases at V and 0 bases at J, with 3 bases between the two ends. Per germline, CDR1 DFQATT and CDR2 SNEGSKA (reference sequence). CDR3 DNA: TGCAGTGCTAATCACCAAGAGACCCAGTACTTC. It specifies CSANHQETQYF.

As concerns this clone: Its ends do not fully match the called genes, so a read error is possible. The V call is TRBV10-3, the J call TRBJ2-1, with D unclear. Germline values: CDR1 ENHRY, CDR2 SYGVKD. The CDR3 has 12 amino acids. CDR3 sequence (DNA): TGTGCCATCAGTGAAGCCTACTATGAGCAGTTCTTC. This gives the protein CAISEAYYEQFF.

Many counts were recorded for this clone. Other nucleotide sequences from this sample produce the same CDR3. The CDR3 DNA reads as TGTGCCAGTAGTCCAACCGGGATCAATCAGCCCCAGCATTTT. Amino acid sequence: CASSPTGINQPQHF. The chain couples TRBV19 to TRBJ1-5; D gene ambiguous. The CDR3 contains 14 residues. The V gene lost 5 bases and the J gene lost 3 bases, with 11 bases spanning the gap. Germline assignment: CDR1 LNHDA and CDR2 SQIVND (reference sequence). The full variable domain, with the rest looked up from reference TRBV19 and TRBJ1-5, is DGGITQSPKYLFRKEGQNVTLSCEQNLNHDAMYWYRQDPGQGLRLIYYSQIVNDFQKGDIAEGYSVSREKKESFPLTVTSAQKNPTAFYLCASSPTGINQPQHFGDGTRLSIL.

Comments on this clone: Its ends do not fully match the called genes, so a read error is possible. The CDR3 protein is CASSHGQGAIAF. The DNA of the CDR3 is TGCGCCAGCAGCCATGGACAGGGGGCGATCGCCTTC. The chain carries TRBV4-3 and TRBJ1-2; 11 bases align to TRBD1. The CDR3 totals 12 residues. Germline V gives CDR1 LGHNA, CDR2 YSLEER.

The genes are TRBV6-1 and TRBJ2-3; 7 bases are a match to TRBD1. This CDR3 is 15 amino acids long. The germline CDR1 and CDR2 sequences are MNHNS and SASEGT. The V segment lost 6 bases and the J segment 4 bases; nucleotides outside the gene matches: 10. CDR3 in amino acids: CASRTGFMGADTQYF. The CDR3 coding sequence is TGTGCCAGCAGGACAGGGTTTATGGGAGCAGATACGCAGTATTTT.

This clone was detected ten times or more. The rearrangement uses TRBV5-1 and TRBJ2-6; D not resolved. Trimming pared 1 base from V and 0 bases from J, leaving 11 bases between. The CDR3 is made up of 17 amino acids. Germline V CDR1 and CDR2: SGHRS, YFSETQ. DNA of the CDR3: TGCGCCAGCAGCTTGACTTTAGCCAACTCTGGGGCCAACGTCCTGACTTTC. This codes for CASSLTLANSGANVLTF.

The chain employs TRBV7-2 and TRBJ1-2; TRBD1 matches at 9 bases. The junction had 4 bases not matched to a gene; V was cut back by 5 bases and J by 3 bases. The CDR3 consists of 14 residues. Germline V gives CDR1 SGHTA, CDR2 FQGNSA. The CDR3 sequence: CASSVTGGDYGYTF. CDR3 in DNA: TGTGCCAGCAGCGTGACAGGGGGGGACTATGGCTACACCTTC.

This sequence joins TRBV6-1 and TRBJ2-5, with 9 bases aligning to TRBD2. The trim removed 1 base at V and 2 bases at J, leaving 5 bases unmatched. Germline values: CDR1 MNHNS, CDR2 SASEGT. This CDR3 contains 16 residues. The CDR3 here is CASSEGRTSAQETQYF. CDR3 bases: TGTGCCAGCAGTGAAGGCAGGACTAGCGCGCAAGAGACCCAGTACTTC.

The chain uses TRBV5-5 and TRBJ2-1; 8 bases are a match to TRBD2. The CDR3 is 17 amino acids. CDR1 and CDR2 from the germline V gene are SGHKS and YYEKEE (reference sequence). Losses at the gene ends were 2 bases for V and 8 bases for J; bases not matched to a gene: 15. CDR3 protein: CASSLKSPGLAGHEQFF. The CDR3 DNA sequence: TGTGCCAGCAGCTTAAAGTCCCCGGGGCTAGCGGGTCATGAGCAGTTCTTC.

V gene TRBV14 combines with J gene TRBJ2-4; no clear D gene. Trimming stripped 2 bases from V and 7 bases from J, with 3 bases between. This CDR3 is 11 amino acids long. Germline V gene lookup returns CDR1 SGHDN and CDR2 FVKESK. CDR3 amino acids: CASSQSNIQYF. The DNA of the CDR3 is TGTGCCAGCAGCCAATCTAACATTCAGTACTTC.

This rearrangement joins TRBV5-1 to TRBJ2-5; TRBD1 aligns across 10 bases. This CDR3 comprises 15 residues. The V segment lost 1 base and the J segment 5 bases; nucleotides outside the gene matches: 5. Germline CDR1 is SGHRS and CDR2 is YFSETQ. CDR3 sequence (DNA): TGCGCCAGCAGCTTGCGGACAGGGGGTGGGGAGACCCAGTACTTC. Protein product: CASSLRTGGGETQYF.

The chain uses TRBV2 and TRBJ2-2; D perhaps matches TRBD2 (7 bases). The CDR3 consists of 18 residues. Per the germline V gene, CDR1 is SNHLY and CDR2 is FYNNEI. Trimming took 3 bases from V and 4 from J, leaving 21 bases between them. In DNA form, the CDR3 reads TGTGCCAGCAGTGAGACCCGCCTTGGGGCGGGGGCCACCGGGGAGCTGTTTTTT. Translation: CASSETRLGAGATGELFF.

The chain couples TRBV7-9 to TRBJ1-4; D is perhaps TRBD1 (6 bases). Germline V gene lookup returns CDR1 SEHNR and CDR2 FQNEAQ (reference sequence). The CDR3 has 14 residues. Trimming stripped 10 bases from V and 8 bases from J, with 20 bases between. The CDR3 region is CATQKTAGEEKLFF. The CDR3 coding sequence is TGTGCCACTCAGAAGACGGCAGGGGAAGAAAAACTGTTTTTT.

The rearrangement uses TRBV5-6 and TRBJ1-1, with TRBD1 matching over 10 bases. From germline, CDR1 is SGHDT and CDR2 YYEEEE. V gave up 3 bases and J gave up 4 bases; unmatched junction bases: 3. The CDR3 has 14 amino acids. The CDR3 protein is CASSWDRGSTEAFF. DNA of the CDR3: TGTGCCAGCAGCTGGGACAGGGGAAGCACTGAAGCTTTCTTT.

This chain connects TRBV6-1 to TRBJ2-1; D is unresolved. The CDR3 consists of 13 residues. With 8 bases removed from V and 8 bases from J, the gap between germline ends came to 16 bases. Germline loops: CDR1 MNHNS, CDR2 SASEGT. CDR3 in DNA: TGTGCCAGCCTCTCAGGATACGGCGATGAGCAGTTCTTC. Encoded protein: CASLSGYGDEQFF.

The chain recombines TRBV9 with TRBJ2-1; D is uncertain. The germline gives CDR1 SGDLS, CDR2 YYNGEE. CDR3 length equals 15 residues. V lost 0 bases and J lost 0, with 7 bases in between. CDR3 sequence (DNA): TGTGCCAGCAGCGTAGCAAGCTCCTCCTACAATGAGCAGTTCTTC. The encoded protein is CASSVASSSYNEQFF.

The chain employs TRBV18 and TRBJ1-1; no clear D gene. V was pared by 2 bases and J by 0 bases, with 7 bases between. The CDR3 is 14 amino acids. The V gene's germline CDR1 is KGHSH and CDR2 LQKENI. This chain's CDR3 is CASSPWAVNTEAFF. The CDR3 bases are TGTGCCAGCTCACCATGGGCAGTGAACACTGAAGCTTTCTTT.

V gene TRBV18 combines with J gene TRBJ1-2; 8 nucleotides match TRBD1. V gave up 4 bases and J gave up 6 bases; unmatched junction bases: 4. This CDR3 spans 13 amino acids. In germline, CDR1 is KGHSH, CDR2 LQKENI. CDR3 coding DNA: TGTGCCAGCTCACAGGACAGGGAGGATGGCTACACCTTC. Encoded protein: CASSQDREDGYTF.

The chain links TRBV6-1 to TRBJ1-2; weak D call: TRBD1 (5 bases). The CDR3 is made up of 15 amino acids. V lost 2 bases and J 5 bases, leaving 15 bases between the germline ends. Germline CDR1 MNHNS, CDR2 SASEGT. CDR3 coding DNA: TGTGCCAGCAGTGAAAATCGGGGACCCCGTTATGGCTACACCTTC. It yields the protein CASSENRGPRYGYTF.